The 24 T cell receptor beta chains presented below share a single source sample, sequenced in a study of T cell changes during pregnancy in multiple sclerosis. Generated by immunoSEQ multiplex PCR, the TCRdb table keeps only in-frame clones and is missing some. The table includes tens of thousands of clones, roughly 92% detected once. Source: peripheral blood, taken in the second trimester of pregnancy. The receptor set was obtained from a female donor with multiple sclerosis, enrolled in a pregnancy study.

The chain joins TRBV7-3 to TRBJ2-1, with TRBD2 identical over 8 bases. Losses at the gene ends were 5 bases for V and 6 bases for J; bases not matched to a gene: 9. The CDR3 is 15 residues long. From germline, CDR1 is SGHTA and CDR2 FQGTGA. The CDR3 protein is CASSPGGGGGNEQFF. The DNA for the CDR3 is TGTGCCAGCAGCCCCGGGGGGGGCGGGGGCAATGAGCAGTTCTTC. Based on the CDR3 plus reference TRBV7-3 and TRBJ2-1, the full variable domain is GAGVSQTPSNKVTEKGKYVELRCDPISGHTALYWYRQSLGQGPEFLIYFQGTGAADDSGLPNDRFFAVRPEGSVSTLKIQRTERGDSAVYLCASSPGGGGGNEQFFGPGTRLTVL.

This chain joins TRBV6-5 and TRBJ1-1; D remains ambiguous. The CDR3 runs to 14 residues. The ends were cut back, 4 bases at V and 1 base at J, with 10 bases in the middle. CDR1 and CDR2 (germline): MNHEY, SVGAGI. This CDR3 is CASSSDNSNTEAFF. CDR3 in DNA: TGTGCCAGCAGTTCAGATAATTCGAACACTGAAGCTTTCTTT.

The chain has TRBV10-3 and TRBJ1-1; 10 nucleotides match TRBD1. The germline CDR1 and CDR2 sequences are ENHRY and SYGVKD. Trimming removed 6 bases from V and 2 bases from J; junction bases left unmatched: 3. The CDR3 runs 14 residues. CDR3 sequence (DNA): TGTGCCATCAGGGGACAGGGGATTAACACTGAAGCTTTCTTT. This encodes CAIRGQGINTEAFF.

The J gene is TRBJ2-4, the V gene TRBV5-8; D perhaps matches TRBD1 (6 bases). There are 15 residues in the CDR3. The V gene's germline CDR1 is SGHTS and CDR2 YDEGEE. Trimming took 1 base from V and 2 from J, leaving 10 bases between them. CDR3 loop: CASSLIRGTKNIQYF. The CDR3 bases are TGTGCCAGCAGCTTGATCAGGGGTACCAAAAACATTCAGTACTTC. Full variable domain (outside the CDR3, taken from reference TRBV5-8 and TRBJ2-4): EAGVTQSPTHLIKTRGQQATLRCSPISGHTSVYWYQQALGLGLQFLLWYDEGEERNRGNFPPRFSGRQFPNYSSELNVNALELEDSALYLCASSLIRGTKNIQYFGAGTRLSVL.

There are a few counts of this clone. This sequence joins TRBV29-1 and TRBJ1-3; D gene uncertain. This CDR3 is 13 amino acids long. V was clipped by 0 bases and J by 8 bases, with 11 bases between them. Germline assignment: CDR1 SQVTM and CDR2 ANQGSEA. CDR3 sequence: CSVEDRTGDTIYF. As DNA, the CDR3 is TGCAGCGTTGAAGATCGGACTGGGGACACCATATATTTT.

The gene calls are TRBV7-8 and TRBJ2-1; 9 nucleotides agree with TRBD1. The CDR3 is made up of 16 amino acids. V was clipped by 4 bases and J by 8 bases; unmatched bases: 12. CDR1 is SGHVS, CDR2 FQNEAQ, per germline. For the CDR3, the DNA is TGTGCCAGCAGCTATAAGAGGGACAGGGTTTACGATGAGCAGTTCTTC. It is translated as CASSYKRDRVYDEQFF.

This clone was recorded once. The chain has TRBV30 and TRBJ2-5, with D hard to call. Germline-derived CDR1 and CDR2 are GTSNPN and SVGIG (reference sequence). The CDR3 has 11 residues. V shed 1 base and J shed 5 bases, with 5 bases lying between them. Here the CDR3 DNA reads TGTGCCTGGAGTGGGCGGGAGACCCAGTACTTC. Translated: CAWSGRETQYF.

The J gene is TRBJ2-7, the V gene TRBV6-5; D is perhaps TRBD2 (6 bases). CDR1 is MNHEY and CDR2 is SVGAGI in the germline V gene. The CDR3 extends over 15 amino acids. V was pared by 0 bases and J by 3 bases, with 12 bases between. The CDR3: CASSYSKAGGYEQYF. The DNA for the CDR3 is TGTGCCAGCAGTTACTCTAAAGCCGGGGGCTACGAGCAGTACTTC.

The CDR3 DNA is TGCGCCAGCAGGTTAGGACAGTTTGAAGCTTTCTTT. Its protein product is CASRLGQFEAFF. This chain uses TRBV10-2 with TRBJ1-1, with TRBD1 as a possible D gene (6 bases). Germline V gives CDR1 WSHSY, CDR2 SAAADI. V was shortened by 6 bases and J by 7 bases, with 12 bases between the two germline ends. CDR3 length: 12 residues.

The J gene is TRBJ2-3, the V gene TRBV5-1; D is undetermined. V was shortened by 1 base and J by 0 bases, with 6 bases between the two germline ends. CDR1 is SGHRS, CDR2 YFSETQ, per germline. This CDR3 has 14 residues. The CDR3 bases are TGCGCCAGCAGCTTGCAGGAAAGCACAGATACGCAGTATTTT. Its protein product is CASSLQESTDTQYF.

The chain recombines TRBV7-6 with TRBJ1-1; D perhaps matches TRBD1 (6 bases). The germline V gene encodes CDR1 SGHVS and CDR2 FNYEAQ. The V gene lost 1 base and the J gene lost 1 base, with 10 bases spanning the gap. There are 15 residues in the CDR3. Here the CDR3 reads CASSLGGGQNTEAFF. DNA for the CDR3: TGTGCCAGCAGCTTAGGGGGGGGGCAGAACACTGAAGCTTTCTTT. The full variable domain, in which reference TRBV7-6 and TRBJ1-1 provide the parts outside the CDR3, is GAGVSQSPRYKVTKRGQDVALRCDPISGHVSLYWYRQALGQGPEFLTYFNYEAQQDKSGLPNDRFSAERPEGSISTLTIQRTEQRDSAMYRCASSLGGGQNTEAFFGQGTRLTVV.

The rearrangement uses TRBV5-8 and TRBJ2-7; a possible D gene is TRBD1 (5 bases). The V gene lost 1 base and the J gene lost 5 bases, with 13 bases spanning the gap. The germline CDR1 and CDR2 sequences are SGHTS and YDEGEE. The length of the CDR3 is 14 residues. CDR3 coding DNA: TGTGCCAGCAGCTTGAGCAGGGCGCGCCACGAGCAGTACTTC. Its translation: CASSLSRARHEQYF.

This clone has just one count. This chain links TRBV10-3 with TRBJ2-3, with TRBD2 as a possible D gene (7 bases). V lost 6 bases and J 4 bases, leaving 20 bases between the germline ends. In germline, CDR1 is ENHRY, CDR2 SYGVKD. This CDR3 spans 16 amino acids. The CDR3 bases are TGTGCCATCAGCTCTAGCGGAGGAAGGGGGGCAGATACGCAGTATTTT. The encoded protein is CAISSSGGRGADTQYF.

The chain couples TRBV9 to TRBJ2-7; D is perhaps TRBD1 (5 bases). V was cut by 0 bases and J by 0 bases, with 7 bases left in between. The CDR3 totals 14 residues. Germline-derived CDR1 and CDR2 are SGDLS and YYNGEE. CDR3 in amino acids: CASSVVDSSYEQYF. The DNA of the CDR3 is TGTGCCAGCAGCGTAGTTGACAGCTCCTACGAGCAGTACTTC.

This clone was seen once. The chain uses TRBV7-2 and TRBJ1-2; weak D call: TRBD1 (6 bases). This CDR3 comprises 15 residues. From germline, CDR1 is SGHTA and CDR2 FQGNSA. Trimming stripped 1 base from V and 3 bases from J, with 12 bases between. CDR3 bases: TGTGCCAGCAGCTTAGTGGTAGGGGGAGACTATGGCTACACCTTC. Residues: CASSLVVGGDYGYTF.

This clone was seen more than once but under ten times. The chain links TRBV7-6 to TRBJ1-5; D unresolved. V gave up 5 bases and J gave up 7 bases, with 9 bases separating them. Germline-derived CDR1 and CDR2 are SGHVS and FNYEAQ. CDR3 size: 12 residues. CDR3 coding DNA: TGTGCCAGCAGCCCTGGAGGCCAGCCCCAGCATTTT. Protein sequence: CASSPGGQPQHF.

In its sample, this clone was seen once. The chain combines TRBV10-3 with TRBJ2-2; the D gene is possibly TRBD2 (6 bases). The CDR3 has 17 residues. Trimming removed 6 bases from V and 0 bases from J, with 17 bases in between. CDR1 and CDR2 from the germline V gene are ENHRY and SYGVKD. The CDR3 DNA reads as TGTGCCATCAGACCCGGGACGGACTATGCGAACACCGGGGAGCTGTTTTTT. This codes for CAIRPGTDYANTGELFF.

The V and J genes are TRBV30 and TRBJ2-3; the match to TRBD2 covers 12 bases. This CDR3 region has 17 residues. Germline values: CDR1 GTSNPN, CDR2 SVGIG (reference sequence). V lost 0 bases, J lost 0 bases, and 4 bases stayed unmatched. The CDR3 reads CAWSVLAGGKSTDTQYF. The CDR3 DNA is TGTGCCTGGAGTGTTCTAGCGGGAGGGAAAAGCACAGATACGCAGTATTTT.

The gene calls are TRBV28 and TRBJ2-7, with D hard to call. Germline-derived CDR1 and CDR2 are MDHEN and SYDVKM. This CDR3 is 12 amino acids long. V lost 3 bases, J lost 3 bases, and 6 bases lay in between. The CDR3: CASSFSRYEQYF. The CDR3 DNA reads as TGTGCCAGCAGTTTTTCCCGCTACGAGCAGTACTTC. Filled out from reference TRBV28 and TRBJ2-7, the complete variable domain reads DVKVTQSSRYLVKRTGEKVFLECVQDMDHENMFWYRQDPGLGLRLIYFSYDVKMKEKGDIPEGYSVSREKKERFSLILESASTNQTSMYLCASSFSRYEQYFGPGTRLTVT.

The chain combines TRBV11-2 with TRBJ2-5; 7 nucleotides match TRBD2. Germline V CDR1 and CDR2: SGHAT, FQNNGV. This CDR3 has 16 residues. The V gene end was trimmed by 5 bases and the J gene end by 6 bases; junction bases not matched to a gene: 15. The CDR3 DNA follows: TGTGCCAGCAGCCCTCGCCTAGCGGTGCTCGGGAAGACCCAGTACTTC. Encoded protein: CASSPRLAVLGKTQYF.

V usage is TRBV4-3 and J usage is TRBJ2-5; D is unresolved. The CDR3 extends over 13 amino acids. Germline V gene sequence: CDR1 LGHNA, CDR2 YSLEER. The ends were cut back, 1 base at V and 3 bases at J, with 6 bases in the middle. The CDR3 DNA reads TGCGCCAGCAGCCAAGGCGCCGAAGAGACCCAGTACTTC. This encodes CASSQGAEETQYF.

This rearrangement joins TRBV27 to TRBJ2-5; a weak D match, TRBD2 (5 bases). CDR1 is MNHEY, CDR2 SMNVEV, per germline (reference sequence). CDR3 length equals 15 residues. Trimming cost V 0 bases and J 0 bases, with 8 bases left between them. The CDR3 is CASSLSPGNQETQYF. The DNA for the CDR3 is TGTGCCAGCAGTTTATCGCCGGGGAACCAAGAGACCCAGTACTTC.

The gene calls are TRBV7-2 and TRBJ1-6; D not certain. The V gene lost 5 bases and the J gene lost 9 bases, with 14 bases spanning the gap. Germline V gives CDR1 SGHTA, CDR2 FQGNSA. The CDR3 runs to 14 residues. The CDR3 nucleotides read TGTGCCAGCAGCCCTAGGGTGGCGGGTTCACCCCTCCACTTT. It yields the protein CASSPRVAGSPLHF.

This rearrangement joins TRBV28 to TRBJ2-7; D possibly corresponds to TRBD2 (6 bases). Germline V CDR1 and CDR2: MDHEN, SYDVKM. The germline V and J ends were trimmed by 6 bases and 4 bases, with 10 bases remaining between them. The CDR3 sequence is 12 residues long. The DNA of the CDR3 is TGTGCCAGCAGGGGAGGAGCATACGAGCAGTACTTC. Its translation is CASRGGAYEQYF.